The 20 T cell receptor beta chains below come from one sample, sequenced in a study of blood T cell repertoires in COVID-19. Clones were sequenced by immunoSEQ multiplex PCR, and TCRdb holds only the in-frame ones, with some missing. The sample carries 160,000 or so clones, around 75% recorded once. Sequencing input: peripheral blood. These receptors were obtained from a woman of 80 years or more with acute or convalescent COVID-19.

The V call is TRBV19, the J call TRBJ1-5; tentatively, D is TRBD1 (5 bases). Between the trimmed V and J ends, which lost 2 bases and 6 bases, there was a span of 8 bases. This CDR3 region has 13 residues. The germline CDR1 and CDR2 sequences are LNHDA and SQIVND (reference sequence). CDR3 sequence reads: CASSISRVQPQHF. The CDR3 DNA reads as TGTGCCAGTAGTATATCCAGGGTTCAGCCCCAGCATTTT.

V is TRBV4-1 and J is TRBJ2-7; 12 nucleotides agree with TRBD2. The CDR3 contains 16 residues. The V gene's germline CDR1 is MGHRA and CDR2 YSYEKL. Germline trimming cut 4 bases from V and 2 bases from J; bases unmatched to any gene: 6. The CDR3 DNA sequence: TGCGCCAGCAGCCCCGGACTAGCGGGATCCCCCTACGAGCAGTACTTC. Protein product: CASSPGLAGSPYEQYF.

V usage is TRBV15 and J usage is TRBJ2-6; D not resolved. V lost 3 bases to trimming and J lost 2 bases, with 5 bases between them. The germline V gene encodes CDR1 LNHNV and CDR2 YYDKDF (reference sequence). CDR3 size: 14 residues. CDR3 sequence reads: CATSRVAGANVLTF. The CDR3 DNA reads TGTGCCACCAGCAGGGTAGCTGGGGCCAACGTCCTGACTTTC.

V and J are TRBV9 and TRBJ2-3; D is perhaps TRBD1 (7 bases). CDR1 is SGDLS, CDR2 YYNGEE, per germline. V was shortened by 4 bases and J by 0 bases, with 15 bases between the two germline ends. There are 16 residues in the CDR3. This chain's CDR3 is CASSQSGGTSTDTQYF. As DNA, the CDR3 is TGTGCCAGCAGCCAATCAGGGGGGACAAGCACAGATACGCAGTATTTT.

V and J are TRBV29-1 and TRBJ2-1, with TRBD1 matching 9 bases. The CDR3 contains 13 residues. V dropped 6 bases and J dropped 7; count of bases not matched to a gene: 7. Per the germline V gene, CDR1 is SQVTM and CDR2 is ANQGSEA. The CDR3 reads CSVDRGLGNEQFF. CDR3 DNA: TGCAGCGTAGACAGGGGGTTAGGTAATGAGCAGTTCTTC.

V and J are TRBV6-5 and TRBJ2-7, with 7 bases aligning to TRBD2. The CDR3 has 14 amino acids. Germline loops: CDR1 MNHEY, CDR2 SVGAGI. V dropped 6 bases and J dropped 2; count of bases not matched to a gene: 7. CDR3 sequence: CASRNPGLPYEQYF. DNA for the CDR3: TGTGCCAGCAGGAATCCGGGACTACCCTACGAGCAGTACTTC.

This clone was seen once. The rearrangement joins TRBV7-2 to TRBJ2-3; 7 bases are a match to TRBD2. This CDR3 contains 13 residues. Germline values: CDR1 SGHTA, CDR2 FQGNSA. J gave up 5 bases and V 4 bases, and 3 bases lay outside the gene matches. The chain's CDR3 is CASSSLAGDTQYF. The DNA for the CDR3 is TGTGCCAGCAGCTCCTTAGCGGGAGATACGCAGTATTTT.

This clone was counted only a few times. The chain links TRBV19 to TRBJ1-4, with 10 bases identical to TRBD1. This CDR3 spans 15 amino acids. V was pared by 6 bases and J by 5 bases, with 6 bases of the junction left unmatched. CDR1 and CDR2 from the germline V gene are LNHDA and SQIVND (reference sequence). CDR3 loop: CASRPDRGLNEKLFF. CDR3 nucleotides: TGTGCCAGTAGACCGGACAGGGGGTTGAATGAAAAACTGTTTTTT. Full variable domain (missing parts from reference TRBV19 and TRBJ1-4): DGGITQSPKYLFRKEGQNVTLSCEQNLNHDAMYWYRQDPGQGLRLIYYSQIVNDFQKGDIAEGYSVSREKKESFPLTVTSAQKNPTAFYLCASRPDRGLNEKLFFGSGTQLSVL.

The chain combines TRBV7-2 with TRBJ1-1; TRBD1 matches 8 bases. CDR1 and CDR2 from the germline V gene are SGHTA and FQGNSA. The CDR3 has 16 amino acids. Trimming removed 2 bases from V and 5 bases from J; junction bases left unmatched: 10. The CDR3 sequence: CASSLTGGIQGTEAFF. DNA of the CDR3: TGTGCCAGCAGCTTAACAGGGGGGATCCAGGGAACTGAAGCTTTCTTT.

The chain is built from TRBV2 and TRBJ2-5, with a tentative D call TRBD1 (6 bases). The germline CDR1 and CDR2 sequences are SNHLY and FYNNEI. This CDR3 has 15 residues. The V end was cut by 7 bases, the J end by 1 base, with 16 bases between. CDR3 protein: CASTRRSDSQETQYF. CDR3 DNA sequence: TGTGCCAGCACCCGACGTTCGGACAGCCAAGAGACCCAGTACTTC.

The chain employs TRBV4-2 and TRBJ1-5, with D possibly TRBD1 on 5 matching bases. CDR3 length: 14 amino acids. The V gene lost 1 base and the J gene lost 7 bases, with 11 bases spanning the gap. Germline CDR1 reads LGHNA; CDR2 reads YNFKEQ. CDR3 residues: CASSQARGGQPQHF. CDR3 bases: TGTGCCAGCAGCCAAGCACGCGGGGGGCAGCCCCAGCATTTT.

This clone was seen just once. The chain uses TRBV6-6 and TRBJ2-7; 12 positions match TRBD2. Trimming cost V 6 bases and J 2 bases; bases outside gene matches: 8. The CDR3 is made up of 16 amino acids. The germline CDR1 and CDR2 sequences are MNHNY and SVGAGI (reference sequence). The CDR3 reads CASRSTSGGLAYEQYF. The CDR3 DNA reads as TGTGCCAGCAGATCCACTAGCGGGGGGTTAGCCTACGAGCAGTACTTC.

This chain connects TRBV6-5 to TRBJ1-1; 7 bases are a match to TRBD1. The CDR3 runs 14 residues. Germline V CDR1 and CDR2: MNHEY, SVGAGI. The V segment lost 6 bases and the J segment 2 bases; nucleotides outside the gene matches: 6. This chain's CDR3 is CASRRDSTNTEAFF. CDR3 DNA sequence: TGTGCCAGCAGAAGGGACAGCACTAACACTGAAGCTTTCTTT.

The CDR3 spells CASSPSEMRSNEQYF. The CDR3 coding sequence is TGTGCCAGCTCACCCTCCGAAATGAGATCCAACGAGCAGTACTTC. J is TRBJ2-7 and V is TRBV18; D gene unclear. In germline, CDR1 is KGHSH, CDR2 LQKENI. Between the trimmed V and J ends, which lost 3 bases and 5 bases, there was a span of 17 bases. The length of the CDR3 is 15 residues.

This clone was detected only once. CDR3 coding DNA: TGTGCCAGCAGCTCTGCCGGTTACAATGAGCAGTTCTTC. It yields the protein CASSSAGYNEQFF. The chain couples TRBV7-3 to TRBJ2-1, with D unresolved. The length of the CDR3 is 13 residues. V gave up 4 bases and J gave up 4 bases, with 8 bases separating them. Germline values: CDR1 SGHTA, CDR2 FQGTGA.

This clone was seen a handful of times. This chain joins TRBV14 and TRBJ1-1; unclear D gene. CDR3 length: 17 amino acids. The germline gives CDR1 SGHDN, CDR2 FVKESK. Trimming left V 5 bases short and J 1 base short, with 20 bases between. CDR3 amino acids: CASSSRGVSPANTEAFF. The CDR3 nucleotides read TGTGCCAGCAGCTCCCGAGGCGTTTCCCCGGCGAACACTGAAGCTTTCTTT.

This clone was seen a few times. V gene TRBV29-1 combines with J gene TRBJ1-1; D is possibly TRBD1 (5 bases). CDR3 length equals 12 residues. Trimming left V 4 bases short and J 10 bases short, with 16 bases between. Per germline, CDR1 SQVTM and CDR2 ANQGSEA. The CDR3 loop is CSVGRGDLGAFF. In nucleotides, the CDR3 is TGCAGCGTTGGGCGGGGGGATCTCGGAGCTTTCTTT.

This clone was observed a single time. The J gene is TRBJ2-5, the V gene TRBV7-9; 9 bases agree with TRBD1. The CDR3 totals 15 residues. In germline, CDR1 is SEHNR, CDR2 FQNEAQ (reference sequence). Trimming took 5 bases from V and 6 from J; bases not matched to a gene: 10. For the CDR3, the DNA is TGTGCCAGCAGCCTTACTGACAGGGGGAGAAAGACCCAGTACTTC. Translating gives CASSLTDRGRKTQYF.

The chain has TRBV3-1 (or the pseudogene TRBV3-2) and TRBJ2-5, with TRBD2 as a possible D gene (7 bases). CDR1 is LGHDT and CDR2 is YNNKEL in the germline V gene (reference sequence). The CDR3 runs 13 residues. V was cut by 4 bases and J by 4 bases, with 10 bases left in between. The CDR3 nucleotides read TGTGCCAGCAGCCCCCGGGGGGCAGAGACCCAGTACTTC. The encoded protein is CASSPRGAETQYF.

V is TRBV20-1 and J is TRBJ2-1; unclear D gene. The CDR3 sequence is 11 residues long. V was clipped by 7 bases and J by 7 bases, with 11 bases between them. Germline V gene lookup returns CDR1 DFQATT and CDR2 SNEGSKA (reference sequence). CDR3 loop: CSVRSLNEQFF. DNA of the CDR3: TGCAGTGTCCGGAGTCTTAATGAGCAGTTCTTC.